These 3 T cell receptor beta chains share one sample of origin, sequenced in a study of blood T cell repertoires in COVID-19. Here immunoSEQ multiplex PCR was the method, and the copy in TCRdb shows in-frame clones only, minus some. The repertoire consists of around 320,000 clones, with roughly 90% occurring once and the leading ten covering 3.9%. Material for sequencing was PBMCs or T cells enriched from blood (not recorded which). The receptors were gathered from a woman in her twenties or thirties who had been exposed to COVID-19.

The J gene is TRBJ1-2, the V gene TRBV24-1; D is unclear. Looked up from germline, CDR1 is KGHDR and CDR2 is SFDVKD. Trimming removed 0 bases at V and 5 bases at J, with 3 bases between. The CDR3 is 12 amino acids. The CDR3 DNA is TGTGCCACCAGTGATTTGGAGTATGGCTACACCTTC. Its translation: CATSDLEYGYTF.

This clone was found once. The chain couples TRBV5-1 to TRBJ2-1, with 8 bases lining up with TRBD2. V lost 0 bases, J lost 6 bases, and 5 bases stayed unmatched. The CDR3 sequence is 15 residues long. Looked up from germline, CDR1 is SGHRS and CDR2 is YFSETQ. CDR3 loop: CASSLAVAGLNEQFF. CDR3 nucleotides: TGCGCCAGCAGCTTGGCGGTAGCGGGGCTCAATGAGCAGTTCTTC.

This clone has just one count. The CDR3 DNA reads as TGTGCCACCAGCGCGGCAGGGGGCTACGAGCAGTACTTC. Translation: CATSAAGGYEQYF. The chain links TRBV15 to TRBJ2-7, with 7 bases matching TRBD1. Germline V gives CDR1 LNHNV, CDR2 YYDKDF (reference sequence). The CDR3 is made up of 13 amino acids. The ends lost 5 bases at V and 3 bases at J; junction bases unmatched: 4.